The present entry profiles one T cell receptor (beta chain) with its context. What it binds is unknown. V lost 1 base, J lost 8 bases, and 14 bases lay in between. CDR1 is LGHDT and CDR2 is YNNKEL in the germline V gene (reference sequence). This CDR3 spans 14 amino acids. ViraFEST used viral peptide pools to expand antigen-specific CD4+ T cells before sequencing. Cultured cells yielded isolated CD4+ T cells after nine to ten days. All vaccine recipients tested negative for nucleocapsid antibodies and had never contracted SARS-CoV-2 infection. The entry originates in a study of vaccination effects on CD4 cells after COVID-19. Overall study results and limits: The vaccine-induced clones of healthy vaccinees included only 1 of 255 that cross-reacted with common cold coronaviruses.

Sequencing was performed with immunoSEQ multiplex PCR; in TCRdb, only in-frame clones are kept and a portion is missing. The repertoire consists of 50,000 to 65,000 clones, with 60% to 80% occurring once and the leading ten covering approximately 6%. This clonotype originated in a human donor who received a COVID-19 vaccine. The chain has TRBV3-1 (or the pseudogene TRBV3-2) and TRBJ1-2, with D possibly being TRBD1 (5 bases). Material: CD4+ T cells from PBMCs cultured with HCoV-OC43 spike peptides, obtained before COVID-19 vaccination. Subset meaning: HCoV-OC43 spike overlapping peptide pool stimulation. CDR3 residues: CASSQGRKGTGYTF. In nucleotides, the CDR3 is TGTGCCAGCAGCCAAGGGAGGAAAGGGACCGGCTACACCTTC.